This T cell receptor (beta chain) stems from a study of T cells in Graves' hyperthyroidism and ophthalmopathy. Findings and caveats of the study: The model predicted ophthalmopathy a median roughly 6.5 months before onset. Most clonotypes expanded in the thyroid (above 0.001) were also present in blood.

Trimming pared 3 bases from V and 7 bases from J, leaving 13 bases between. Germline lookup yields CDR1 DFQATT and CDR2 SNEGSKA (reference sequence). The CDR3 extends over 13 amino acids. Amplified regions were TCR beta CDR3 sequences from RNA transcripts. Primed by the HTBI set, a first-round RT-PCR was run on the TCR CDR3. Via MiXCR, TCRdb re-called the multiplex PCR reads, giving one row per CDR3 protein. The repertoire has approximately 330,000 distinct CDR3 sequences, 12% to 15% of them found once; the top ten carry around 32%. Many counts were recorded for this clonotype. What it binds is not known.

Sequenced input: blood. The chain has TRBV20-1 and TRBJ1-5; D unclear. This clonotype was sampled from a woman between 40 and 55 years old with Graves' ophthalmopathy. In DNA form, the CDR3 reads TGCAGTGCTAGCCGGGAAAGAGGGCAGCCCCAGCATTTT. This codes for CSASRERGQPQHF.